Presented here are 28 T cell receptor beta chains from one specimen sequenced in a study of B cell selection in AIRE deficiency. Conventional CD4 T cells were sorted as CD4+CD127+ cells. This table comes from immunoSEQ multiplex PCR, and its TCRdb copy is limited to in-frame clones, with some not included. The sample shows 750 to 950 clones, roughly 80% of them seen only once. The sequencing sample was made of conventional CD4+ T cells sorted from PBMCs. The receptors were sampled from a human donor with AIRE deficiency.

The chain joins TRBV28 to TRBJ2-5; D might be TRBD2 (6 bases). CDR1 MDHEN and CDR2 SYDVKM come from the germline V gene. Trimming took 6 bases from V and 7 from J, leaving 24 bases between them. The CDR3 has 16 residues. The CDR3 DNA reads TGTGCCAGCAGCCCTCCCCGGACTACGGCCCAGGGGACCCAGTACTTC. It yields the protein CASSPPRTTAQGTQYF.

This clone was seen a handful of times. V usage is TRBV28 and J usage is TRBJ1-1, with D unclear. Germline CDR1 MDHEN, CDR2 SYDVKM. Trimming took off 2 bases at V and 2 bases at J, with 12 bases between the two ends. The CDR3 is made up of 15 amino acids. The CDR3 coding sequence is TGTGCCAGCAGTTTACTTACGACATATAACACTGAAGCTTTCTTT. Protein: CASSLLTTYNTEAFF.

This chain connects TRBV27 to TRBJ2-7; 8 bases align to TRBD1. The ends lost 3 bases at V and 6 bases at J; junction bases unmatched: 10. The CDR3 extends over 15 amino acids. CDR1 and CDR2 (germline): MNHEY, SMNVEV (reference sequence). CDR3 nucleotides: TGTGCCAGCAGTTTCGACAGGGGCGGGCTGAGCGAGCAGTACTTC. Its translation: CASSFDRGGLSEQYF.

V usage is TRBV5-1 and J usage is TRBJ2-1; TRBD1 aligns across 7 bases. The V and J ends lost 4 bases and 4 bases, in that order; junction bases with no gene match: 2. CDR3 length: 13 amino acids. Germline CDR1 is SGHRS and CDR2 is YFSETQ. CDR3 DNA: TGCGCCAGCAGCACAGGGGCTTACAATGAGCAGTTCTTC. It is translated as CASSTGAYNEQFF.

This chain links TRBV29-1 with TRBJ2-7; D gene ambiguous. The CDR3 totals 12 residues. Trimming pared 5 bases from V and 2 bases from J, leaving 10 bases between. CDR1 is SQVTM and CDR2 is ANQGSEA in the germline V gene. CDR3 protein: CSVRTPPYEQYF. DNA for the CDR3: TGCAGCGTTCGGACGCCACCCTACGAGCAGTACTTC.

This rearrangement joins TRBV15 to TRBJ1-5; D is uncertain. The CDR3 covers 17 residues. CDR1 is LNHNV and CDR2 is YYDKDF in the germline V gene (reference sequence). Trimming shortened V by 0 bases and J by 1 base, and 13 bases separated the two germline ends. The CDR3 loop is CATSRDLGSFSNQPQHF. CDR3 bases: TGTGCCACCAGCAGAGATTTGGGGTCTTTCAGCAATCAGCCCCAGCATTTT.

The CDR3 here is CASGFGQGMTGELFF. The CDR3 DNA reads TGTGCTAGTGGTTTCGGACAGGGCATGACCGGGGAGCTGTTTTTT. The chain links TRBV12-5 to TRBJ2-2, with 8 bases lining up with TRBD1. Germline V gene sequence: CDR1 LGHNT, CDR2 FRNRAP. J was trimmed by 5 bases and V by 3 bases; bases with no gene match: 5. The CDR3 consists of 15 residues.

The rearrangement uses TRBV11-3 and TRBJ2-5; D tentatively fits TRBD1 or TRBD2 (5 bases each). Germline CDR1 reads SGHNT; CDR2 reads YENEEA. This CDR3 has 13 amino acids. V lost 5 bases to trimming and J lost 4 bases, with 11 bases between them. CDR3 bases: TGTGCCAGCAGCGCGGGTCAGGGAGAGACCCAGTACTTC. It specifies CASSAGQGETQYF.

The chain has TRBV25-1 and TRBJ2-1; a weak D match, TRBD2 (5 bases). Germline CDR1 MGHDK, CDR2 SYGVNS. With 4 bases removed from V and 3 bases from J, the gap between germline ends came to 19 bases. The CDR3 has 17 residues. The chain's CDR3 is CASSALKWASGYNEQFF. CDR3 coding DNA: TGTGCCAGCAGTGCTCTCAAGTGGGCCAGCGGCTACAATGAGCAGTTCTTC. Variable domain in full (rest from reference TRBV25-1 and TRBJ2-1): EADIYQTPRYLVIGTGKKITLECSQTMGHDKMYWYQQDPGMELHLIHYSYGVNSTEKGDLSSESTVSRIRTEHFPLTLESARPSHTSQYLCASSALKWASGYNEQFFGPGTRLTVL.

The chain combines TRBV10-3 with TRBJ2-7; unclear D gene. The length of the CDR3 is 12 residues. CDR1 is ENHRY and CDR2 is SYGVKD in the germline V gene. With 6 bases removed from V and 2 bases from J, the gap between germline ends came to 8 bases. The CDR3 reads CAIRQTPYEQYF. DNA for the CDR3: TGTGCCATCAGGCAGACCCCCTACGAGCAGTACTTC.

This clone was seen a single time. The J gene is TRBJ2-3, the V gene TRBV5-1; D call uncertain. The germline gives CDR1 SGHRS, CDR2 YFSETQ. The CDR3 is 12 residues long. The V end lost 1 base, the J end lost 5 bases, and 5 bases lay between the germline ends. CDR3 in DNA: TGCGCCAGCAGCTTGTTCGTAGATACGCAGTATTTT. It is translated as CASSLFVDTQYF. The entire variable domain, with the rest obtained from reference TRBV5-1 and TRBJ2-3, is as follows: KAGVTQTPRYLIKTRGQQVTLSCSPISGHRSVSWYQQTPGQGLQFLFEYFSETQRNKGNFPGRFSGRQFSNSRSEMNVSTLELGDSALYLCASSLFVDTQYFGPGTRLTVL.

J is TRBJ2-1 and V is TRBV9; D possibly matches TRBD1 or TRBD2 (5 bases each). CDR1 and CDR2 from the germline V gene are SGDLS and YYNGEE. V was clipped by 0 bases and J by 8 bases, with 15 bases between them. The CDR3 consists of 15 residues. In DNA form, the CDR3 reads TGTGCCAGCAGCGTAGGGTCGTTCGGGGCGGATGAGCAGTTCTTC. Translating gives CASSVGSFGADEQFF.

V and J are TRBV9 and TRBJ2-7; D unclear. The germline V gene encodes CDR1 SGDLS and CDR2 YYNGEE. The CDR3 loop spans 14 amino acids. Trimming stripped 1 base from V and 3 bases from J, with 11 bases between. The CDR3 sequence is CASSVMGENYEQYF. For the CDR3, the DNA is TGTGCCAGCAGCGTAATGGGCGAGAACTACGAGCAGTACTTC.

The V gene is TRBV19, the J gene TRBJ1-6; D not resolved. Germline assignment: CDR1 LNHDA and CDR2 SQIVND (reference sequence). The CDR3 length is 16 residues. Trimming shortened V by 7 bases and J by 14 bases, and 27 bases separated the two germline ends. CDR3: CASTQPYTTRPSTLHF. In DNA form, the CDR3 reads TGTGCCAGTACACAACCATATACCACCAGGCCCTCCACCCTCCACTTT.

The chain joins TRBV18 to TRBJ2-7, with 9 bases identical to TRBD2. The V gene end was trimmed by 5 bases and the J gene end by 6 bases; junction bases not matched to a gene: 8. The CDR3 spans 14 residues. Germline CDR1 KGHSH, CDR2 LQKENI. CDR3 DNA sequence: TGTGCCAGCTCAGTTAGCGGGAGCAGTCGCGAGCAGTACTTC. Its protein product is CASSVSGSSREQYF.

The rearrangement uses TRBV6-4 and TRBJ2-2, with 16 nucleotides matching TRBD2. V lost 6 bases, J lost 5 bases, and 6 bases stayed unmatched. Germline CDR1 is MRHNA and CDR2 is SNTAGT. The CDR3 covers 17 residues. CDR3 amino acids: CASRGTSGRARTGELFF. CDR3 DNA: TGTGCCAGCAGGGGGACTAGCGGGAGGGCTAGGACCGGGGAGCTGTTTTTT.

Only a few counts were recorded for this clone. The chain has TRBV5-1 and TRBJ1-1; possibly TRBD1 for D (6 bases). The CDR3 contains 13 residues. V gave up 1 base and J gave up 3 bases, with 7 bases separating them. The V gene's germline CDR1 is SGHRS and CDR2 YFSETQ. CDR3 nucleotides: TGCGCCAGCAGCTTGAGGGGGGACACTGAAGCTTTCTTT. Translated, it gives CASSLRGDTEAFF.

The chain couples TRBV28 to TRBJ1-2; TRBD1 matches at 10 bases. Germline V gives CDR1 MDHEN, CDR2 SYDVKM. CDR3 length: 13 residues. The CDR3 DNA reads TGTGCGATCGGGACAGGGGTTAACTATGGCTACACCTTC. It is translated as CAIGTGVNYGYTF.

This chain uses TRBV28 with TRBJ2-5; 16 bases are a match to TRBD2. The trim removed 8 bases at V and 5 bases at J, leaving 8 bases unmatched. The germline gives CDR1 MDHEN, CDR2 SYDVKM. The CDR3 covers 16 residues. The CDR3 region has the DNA TGTGCCAGCTGGGGACTAGCGGGAGGGCCGGGCGAGACCCAGTACTTC. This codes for CASWGLAGGPGETQYF.

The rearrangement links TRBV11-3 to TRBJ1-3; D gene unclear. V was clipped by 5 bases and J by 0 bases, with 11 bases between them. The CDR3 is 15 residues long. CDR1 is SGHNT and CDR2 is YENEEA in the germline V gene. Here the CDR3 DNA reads TGTGCCAGCAGCCTCTCGGGGATCTCTGGAAACACCATATATTTT. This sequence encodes CASSLSGISGNTIYF.

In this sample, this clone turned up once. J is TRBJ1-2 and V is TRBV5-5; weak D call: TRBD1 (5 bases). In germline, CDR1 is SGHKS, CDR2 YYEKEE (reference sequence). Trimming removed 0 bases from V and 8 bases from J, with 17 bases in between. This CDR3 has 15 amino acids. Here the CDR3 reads CASSLDGGRVSGYTF. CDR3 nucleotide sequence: TGTGCCAGCAGCTTGGATGGGGGACGGGTATCCGGCTACACCTTC. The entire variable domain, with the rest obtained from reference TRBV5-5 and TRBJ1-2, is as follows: DAGVTQSPTHLIKTRGQQVTLRCSPISGHKSVSWYQQVLGQGPQFIFQYYEKEERGRGNFPDRFSARQFPNYSSELNVNALLLGDSALYLCASSLDGGRVSGYTFGSGTRLTVV.

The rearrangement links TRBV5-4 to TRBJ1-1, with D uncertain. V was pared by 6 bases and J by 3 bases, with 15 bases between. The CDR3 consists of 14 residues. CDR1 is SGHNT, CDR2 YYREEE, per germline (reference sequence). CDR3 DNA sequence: TGTGCCAGCAACACGCTGGCAGTAGACACTGAAGCTTTCTTT. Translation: CASNTLAVDTEAFF.

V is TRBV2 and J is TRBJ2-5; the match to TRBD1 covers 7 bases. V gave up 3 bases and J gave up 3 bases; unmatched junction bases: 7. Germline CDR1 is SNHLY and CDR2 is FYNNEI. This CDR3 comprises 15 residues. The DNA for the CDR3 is TGTGCCAGCAGTGATGGTGACAGGGATGAAGAGACCCAGTACTTC. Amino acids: CASSDGDRDEETQYF.

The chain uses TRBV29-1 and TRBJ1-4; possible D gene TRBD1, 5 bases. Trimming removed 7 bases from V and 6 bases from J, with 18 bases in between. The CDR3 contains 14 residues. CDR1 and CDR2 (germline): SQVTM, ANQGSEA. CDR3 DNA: TGCAGCGCCGGGGACCGGGATACAGATGAAAAACTGTTTTTT. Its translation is CSAGDRDTDEKLFF. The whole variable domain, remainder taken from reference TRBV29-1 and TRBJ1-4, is SAVISQKPSRDICQRGTSLTIQCQVDSQVTMMFWYRQQPGQSLTLIATANQGSEATYESGFVIDKFPISRPNLTFSTLTVSNMSPEDSSIYLCSAGDRDTDEKLFFGSGTQLSVL.

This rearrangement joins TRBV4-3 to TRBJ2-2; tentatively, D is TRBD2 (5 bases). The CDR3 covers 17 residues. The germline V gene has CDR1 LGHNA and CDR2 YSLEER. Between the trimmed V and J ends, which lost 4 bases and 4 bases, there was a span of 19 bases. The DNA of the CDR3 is TGCGCCAGCAGCCCCACCGGAGGACTCCCTATCACCGGGGAGCTGTTTTTT. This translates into CASSPTGGLPITGELFF.

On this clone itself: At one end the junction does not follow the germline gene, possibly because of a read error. The CDR3 reads CASSQTSGRSNWHF. In DNA form, the CDR3 reads TGTGCCAGCAGCCAGACTAGCGGGAGGTCCAACTGGCATTTT. The genes are TRBV7-3 and TRBJ2-3; 13 positions match TRBD2. The CDR3 is 14 residues long. The germline V gene encodes CDR1 SGHTA and CDR2 FQGTGA.

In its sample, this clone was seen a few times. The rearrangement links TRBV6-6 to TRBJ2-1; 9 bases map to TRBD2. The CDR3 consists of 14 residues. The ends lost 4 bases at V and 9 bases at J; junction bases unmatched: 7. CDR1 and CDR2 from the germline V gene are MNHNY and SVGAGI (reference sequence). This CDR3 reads CASSSRAGGTEQFF. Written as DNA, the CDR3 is TGTGCCAGCAGTTCTAGGGCGGGAGGGACTGAGCAGTTCTTC.

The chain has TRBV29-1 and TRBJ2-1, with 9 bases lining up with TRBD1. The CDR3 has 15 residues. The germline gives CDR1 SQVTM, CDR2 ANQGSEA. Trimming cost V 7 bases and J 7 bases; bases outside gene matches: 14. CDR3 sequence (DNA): TGCAGCGCTGCGGGTACAGGGGGCAGTATGAATGAGCAGTTCTTC. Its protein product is CSAAGTGGSMNEQFF.